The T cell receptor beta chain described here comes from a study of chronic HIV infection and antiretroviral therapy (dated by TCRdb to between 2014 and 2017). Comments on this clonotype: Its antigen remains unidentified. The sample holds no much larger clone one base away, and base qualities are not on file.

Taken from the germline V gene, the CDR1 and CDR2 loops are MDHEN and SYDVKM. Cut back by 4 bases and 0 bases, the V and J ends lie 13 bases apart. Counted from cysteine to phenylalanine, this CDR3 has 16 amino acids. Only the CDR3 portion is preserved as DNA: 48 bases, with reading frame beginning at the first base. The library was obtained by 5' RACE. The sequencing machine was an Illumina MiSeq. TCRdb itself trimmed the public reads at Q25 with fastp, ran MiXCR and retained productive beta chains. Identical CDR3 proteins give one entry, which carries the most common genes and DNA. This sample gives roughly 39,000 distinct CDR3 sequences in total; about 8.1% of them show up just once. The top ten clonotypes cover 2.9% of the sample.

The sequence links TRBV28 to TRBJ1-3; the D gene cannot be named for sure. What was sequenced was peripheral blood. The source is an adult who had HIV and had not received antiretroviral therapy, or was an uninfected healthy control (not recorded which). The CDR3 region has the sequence CASSSSWRHSGNTIYF. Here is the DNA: TGTGCCAGCAGTTCCTCCTGGCGGCACTCTGGAAACACCATATATTTT.